This is a list of T cell receptor beta chains from one sample in a study of shared clonotypes between healthy human individuals. Measured with immunoSEQ multiplex PCR; TCRdb has only the in-frame clones, and not every one. Seen here are about 2 million clones, about 95% observed once, and the top ten hold around 1.1%. Sequencing was carried out using naive CD8+ T cells sorted from blood. The receptor set was obtained from a man between 18 and 35 years old in good health. Both conserved end residues are part of each CDR3. Fields, in order: D gene, V gene, clone size, J gene, CDR3 protein, CDR3 DNA. The D gene is left open where the match is weak. Part of the rows lack a size; the others show once, few, many or a class for expanded clones.

.	TRBV25-1	.	TRBJ1-1	CASDLRGNTEAFF	TGTGCCAGCGACCTCAGGGGCAACACTGAAGCTTTCTTT
.	TRBV27	.	TRBJ1-1	CASSFAAYRGTEAFF	TGTGCCAGCAGTTTTGCGGCCTATCGGGGCACTGAAGCTTTCTTT
.	TRBV4-3	.	TRBJ1-1	CASSQATGANTEAFF	TGCGCCAGCAGCCAAGCCACGGGGGCGAACACTGAAGCTTTCTTT
TRBD1	TRBV9	once	TRBJ2-7	CASSPGTGAYEQYF	TGTGCCAGCAGCCCAGGGACAGGGGCCTACGAGCAGTACTTC
TRBD1	TRBV6-1	.	TRBJ2-1	CASSSDRDPYNEQFF	TGTGCCAGCAGCTCCGACAGGGACCCCTACAATGAGCAGTTCTTC
TRBD2	TRBV27	.	TRBJ2-5	CASSPPGVSGVRETQYF	TGTGCCAGCAGTCCCCCGGGGGTGAGCGGGGTCCGGGAGACCCAGTACTTC
.	TRBV6-1	.	TRBJ2-7	CASSSGTPAAYEQYF	TGTGCCAGCAGCTCCGGGACACCCGCAGCCTACGAGCAGTACTTC
.	TRBV28	.	TRBJ1-1	CASSLKGLGFVAFF	TGTGCCAGCAGTTTGAAGGGTTTGGGGTTTGTAGCTTTCTTT
TRBD1	TRBV13	.	TRBJ2-7	CASSLVGQGSYEQYF	TGTGCCAGCAGCTTAGTGGGACAGGGGTCCTACGAGCAGTACTTC
TRBD2	TRBV7-9	.	TRBJ2-7	CASGGSGWEQYF	TGTGCCAGCGGCGGGAGTGGGTGGGAGCAGTACTTC
.	TRBV5-1	.	TRBJ2-7	CASSPGSLAYEQYF	TGCGCCAGCAGCCCGGGGTCACTAGCCTACGAGCAGTACTTC
.	TRBV4-3	.	TRBJ2-7	CASSQEWTLSVSDEQYF	TGCGCCAGCAGCCAAGAATGGACTCTCTCTGTGAGCGACGAGCAGTACTTC
TRBD1	TRBV19	.	TRBJ2-1	CASSIAGGAYNEQFF	TGTGCCAGTAGTATCGCAGGGGGCGCCTACAATGAGCAGTTCTTC
.	TRBV2	.	TRBJ2-2	CASSEAYTGELFF	TGTGCCAGCAGTGAAGCATACACCGGGGAGCTGTTTTTT
.	TRBV7-9	once	TRBJ1-1	CASSFGPGGTEAFF	TGTGCCAGCAGCTTTGGACCGGGAGGGACTGAAGCTTTCTTT
TRBD1	TRBV6-5	.	TRBJ2-7	CASSYHSGQEEEQYF	TGTGCCAGCAGTTACCACTCTGGACAGGAAGAAGAGCAGTACTTC
.	TRBV19	.	TRBJ1-5	CASSIGEGTGNQPQHF	TGTGCCAGTAGTATAGGGGAGGGCACGGGAAATCAGCCCCAGCATTTT
TRBD1	TRBV7-8	.	TRBJ1-2	CASSLARDSTNYGYTF	TGTGCCAGCAGCTTAGCGCGGGACAGCACTAACTATGGCTACACCTTC
TRBD1	TRBV4-1	.	TRBJ2-7	CASSQVKGGTYEQYF	TGCGCCAGCAGCCAAGTAAAAGGGGGCACCTACGAGCAGTACTTC
.	TRBV14	.	TRBJ1-5	CASSQDVLGCNQPQHF	TGTGCCAGCAGCCAAGACGTCCTCGGTTGCAATCAGCCCCAGCATTTT
.	TRBV4-1	few	TRBJ2-7	CASSQGLSYEQYF	TGCGCCAGCAGCCAGGGACTCTCCTACGAGCAGTACTTC
.	TRBV25-1	.	TRBJ2-6	CASSETLFGPGANVLTF	TGTGCCAGCAGTGAAACGCTCTTCGGGCCTGGGGCCAACGTCCTGACTTTC
TRBD2	TRBV6-4	.	TRBJ2-1	CASSLGTSDEQFF	TGTGCCAGCAGCCTTGGGACTAGCGATGAGCAGTTCTTC
.	TRBV28	.	TRBJ1-1	CASSERGNTEAFF	TGTGCCAGCAGTGAGAGGGGGAACACTGAAGCTTTCTTT
.	TRBV12-2	.	TRBJ1-6	CASRSEDRGDYNSPLHF	TGTGCAAGTCGCTCCGAGGACAGGGGGGACTATAATTCACCCCTCCACTTT
.	TRBV13	.	TRBJ2-5	CASSTRDLETQYF	TGTGCCAGCAGCACCCGGGATTTGGAGACCCAGTACTTC
.	TRBV27	.	TRBJ2-7	CASSSSLLPYEQYF	TGTGCCAGCAGTTCGAGTCTCCTCCCCTACGAGCAGTACTTC
.	TRBV30	.	TRBJ1-1	CAWSTGALRVNTEAFF	TGTGCCTGGAGTACCGGGGCCTTGCGAGTGAACACTGAAGCTTTCTTT
.	TRBV10-3	once	TRBJ2-5	CAISEDSPETQYF	TGTGCCATCAGTGAAGACAGTCCGGAGACCCAGTACTTC
.	TRBV2	.	TRBJ2-7	CASIEDYRYEQYF	TGTGCCAGCATAGAGGACTACCGCTACGAGCAGTACTTC
TRBD1	TRBV25-1	.	TRBJ2-1	CASSARDSQYNEQFF	TGTGCCAGCAGTGCCCGGGACAGCCAGTACAATGAGCAGTTCTTC
.	TRBV6-5	.	TRBJ1-2	CASSYYRDYGYTF	TGTGCCAGCAGTTACTACAGGGACTATGGCTACACCTTC
TRBD2	TRBV14	.	TRBJ2-1	CASSPLAGSSYNEQFF	TGTGCCAGCAGCCCTCTAGCGGGGAGCTCCTACAATGAGCAGTTCTTC
.	TRBV4-3	.	TRBJ2-1	CASSPDYKGYNEQFF	TGCGCCAGCAGCCCCGATTACAAGGGGTACAATGAGCAGTTCTTC
.	TRBV5-6	.	TRBJ2-7	CASSLREYEQYF	TGTGCCAGCAGCTTACGGGAATACGAGCAGTACTTC
.	TRBV9	.	TRBJ2-5	CASSVGGDLETQYF	TGTGCCAGCAGCGTAGGGGGGGACCTAGAGACCCAGTACTTC
TRBD1	TRBV2	once	TRBJ2-7	CASDMTGAYEQYF	TGTGCCAGCGACATGACAGGGGCCTACGAGCAGTACTTC
TRBD2	TRBV7-9	.	TRBJ2-4	CASGSGGAKNIQYF	TGTGCCAGCGGTAGCGGGGGGGCCAAAAACATTCAGTACTTC
TRBD1	TRBV6-5	.	TRBJ2-5	CASSTGGFRETQYF	TGTGCCAGCAGTACAGGGGGATTCCGGGAGACCCAGTACTTC
.	TRBV13	.	TRBJ2-7	CASSSARELAPYEQYF	TGTGCCAGCAGCAGCGCCCGGGAGTTAGCCCCTTACGAGCAGTACTTC
.	TRBV6-1	.	TRBJ2-5	CASRDSYQETQYF	TGTGCCAGCAGGGACAGCTACCAAGAGACCCAGTACTTC
TRBD2	TRBV12-5	.	TRBJ2-1	CASGLAGERYNEQFF	TGTGCTAGTGGGCTAGCGGGGGAGAGGTACAATGAGCAGTTCTTC
TRBD1	TRBV18	.	TRBJ1-5	CASSHEGASGQPQHF	TGTGCCAGCTCACACGAGGGGGCTAGCGGTCAGCCCCAGCATTTT
.	TRBV6-5	.	TRBJ2-2	CASSYKNTGELFF	TGTGCCAGCAGTTACAAGAACACCGGGGAGCTGTTTTTT
TRBD2	TRBV11-2	.	TRBJ2-1	CASSSGGTSPINEQFF	TGTGCCAGCAGCTCGGGTGGGACTAGTCCTATCAATGAGCAGTTCTTC
TRBD1	TRBV9	.	TRBJ2-5	CASSVGWDSQETQYF	TGTGCCAGCAGCGTAGGATGGGACAGTCAGGAGACCCAGTACTTC
.	TRBV21-1	.	TRBJ2-1	CASSSGTSGLTYNEQFF	TGTGCCAGCAGCTCCGGGACTAGCGGGTTAACCTACAATGAGCAGTTCTTC
.	TRBV11-2	.	TRBJ2-7	CASSLTGGEAYEQYF	TGTGCCAGCAGCTTGACTGGAGGGGAAGCCTACGAGCAGTACTTC
TRBD2	TRBV7-6	once	TRBJ2-5	CASSLEVFGGRAGSGETQYF	TGTGCCAGCAGCTTAGAGGTCTTCGGCGGGAGGGCCGGTTCGGGGGAGACCCAGTACTTC
TRBD1	TRBV28	.	TRBJ2-2	CASSLGGDRGLTGELFF	TGTGCCAGCAGTTTGGGCGGGGACAGGGGATTAACCGGGGAGCTGTTTTTT
.	TRBV5-4	.	TRBJ2-3	CASSFDNFNTDTQYF	TGTGCCAGCAGCTTTGACAACTTCAACACAGATACGCAGTATTTT
TRBD1	TRBV7-8	.	TRBJ2-1	CASSFPGQGLNEQFF	TGTGCCAGCAGCTTTCCGGGACAGGGCTTGAATGAGCAGTTCTTC
.	TRBV27	.	TRBJ2-5	CASSFVGGGETQYF	TGTGCCAGCAGTTTCGTGGGAGGTGGGGAGACCCAGTACTTC
.	TRBV27	.	TRBJ2-7	CASSSADSYEQYF	TGTGCCAGCAGCTCCGCTGACTCCTACGAGCAGTACTTC
.	TRBV6-1	.	TRBJ1-3	CASSAFRGAPGNTIYF	TGTGCCAGCAGTGCATTCAGGGGAGCTCCTGGAAACACCATATATTTT
TRBD1	TRBV13	.	TRBJ2-2	CASSLAGTGDVTGELFF	TGTGCCAGCAGCTTAGCCGGGACAGGGGATGTCACCGGGGAGCTGTTTTTT
.	TRBV29-1	.	TRBJ1-1	CSVESRGVNTEAFF	TGCAGCGTTGAATCACGGGGGGTGAACACTGAAGCTTTCTTT
.	TRBV6-5	.	TRBJ2-1	CASSYSSGSYNEQFF	TGTGCCAGCAGTTACTCATCGGGATCATACAATGAGCAGTTCTTC
.	TRBV6-5	.	TRBJ1-2	CASSPRGAILVGYTF	TGTGCCAGCAGCCCCCGGGGGGCTATACTAGTTGGCTACACCTTC